This passage covers 9 T cell receptor beta chains from one sample sequenced in a study of OX40 agonist ivuxolimab in advanced cancers. Here immunoSEQ multiplex PCR was the method, and the copy in TCRdb shows in-frame clones only, minus some. The sample consists of about 88,000 clones, approximately 85% of them appearing once. Sequences were derived from CD4+ or CD8+ T cells sorted from blood, sampled in a trial of the OX40 agonist ivuxolimab. Source of these receptors: an adult with an advanced solid tumor such as melanoma, head and neck, liver or kidney cancer.

The V and J genes are TRBV5-1 and TRBJ2-1, with 9 nucleotides matching TRBD2. After removal of 0 bases from V and 4 bases from J, the junction contained 5 bases not matched to a gene. From germline, CDR1 is SGHRS and CDR2 YFSETQ. This CDR3 is built from 16 residues. CDR3 nucleotide sequence: TGCGCCAGCAGCTTGGAATCCGCGGGGGGGTACAATGAGCAGTTCTTC. Protein sequence: CASSLESAGGYNEQFF.

This clone has more than one count but fewer than ten. The V and J genes are TRBV11-2 and TRBJ2-4; D may be TRBD2 (5 bases). Germline V gives CDR1 SGHAT, CDR2 FQNNGV. The V end was cut by 4 bases, the J end by 9 bases, with 16 bases between. The CDR3 has 14 amino acids. CDR3 nucleotides: TGTGCCAGCAGCTCTCCCCGGGGATCCGGCATTCAGTACTTC. Protein: CASSSPRGSGIQYF.

This clone was observed once. The chain couples TRBV5-1 to TRBJ1-1, with 7 bases aligning to TRBD1. V dropped 3 bases and J dropped 1; count of bases not matched to a gene: 9. Germline V gives CDR1 SGHRS, CDR2 YFSETQ. The CDR3 has 16 residues. CDR3 amino acids: CASSSSTRGPNTEAFF. Here the CDR3 DNA reads TGCGCCAGCAGCTCCAGTACTAGGGGGCCGAACACTGAAGCTTTCTTT. The complete variable domain, with remaining parts taken from reference TRBV5-1 and TRBJ1-1, reads KAGVTQTPRYLIKTRGQQVTLSCSPISGHRSVSWYQQTPGQGLQFLFEYFSETQRNKGNFPGRFSGRQFSNSRSEMNVSTLELGDSALYLCASSSSTRGPNTEAFFGQGTRLTVV.

This clone appeared a single time. The V call is TRBV19, the J call TRBJ2-3, with TRBD1 matching 7 bases. The trim removed 6 bases at V and 3 bases at J, leaving 9 bases unmatched. The CDR3 is 15 residues long. Germline CDR1 LNHDA, CDR2 SQIVND (reference sequence). The CDR3 is CASREQGLGTDTQYF. The DNA for the CDR3 is TGTGCCAGTAGGGAACAGGGGTTAGGTACAGATACGCAGTATTTT.

The chain joins TRBV5-1 to TRBJ1-4, with D perhaps TRBD1 (5 bases). V lost 1 base, J lost 3 bases, and 7 bases lay in between. This CDR3 comprises 14 residues. Germline CDR1 is SGHRS and CDR2 is YFSETQ. The CDR3 bases are TGCGCCAGCAGCTTGTGGGGCGCTAATGAAAAACTGTTTTTT. It codes for CASSLWGANEKLFF.

The rearrangement uses TRBV5-6 and TRBJ1-1; the D gene is possibly TRBD1 (5 bases). The ends were cut back, 7 bases at V and 1 base at J, with 11 bases in the middle. The CDR3 has 13 residues. Germline assignment: CDR1 SGHDT and CDR2 YYEEEE. CDR3 loop: CASHLGRNTEAFF. Written as DNA, the CDR3 is TGTGCCAGCCACCTGGGGCGGAACACTGAAGCTTTCTTT.

V usage is TRBV11-2 and J usage is TRBJ1-4; 9 nucleotides match TRBD1. Germline lookup yields CDR1 SGHAT and CDR2 FQNNGV. This CDR3 has 15 amino acids. With 4 bases clipped from V and 8 bases from J, the junction kept 8 bases outside the gene matches. The CDR3 is CASSSSGTGKEKLFF. CDR3 sequence (DNA): TGTGCCAGCAGCTCCTCCGGGACAGGGAAAGAAAAACTGTTTTTT.

The V call is TRBV7-9, the J call TRBJ2-3; perhaps TRBD2 as D (6 bases). Germline V gives CDR1 SEHNR, CDR2 FQNEAQ (reference sequence). This CDR3 is built from 15 residues. Trimming left V 5 bases short and J 2 bases short, with 14 bases between. The CDR3 protein is CASSRRRGVTDTQYF. Here the CDR3 DNA reads TGTGCCAGCAGCCGGAGGAGGGGCGTCACAGATACGCAGTATTTT.

The V call is TRBV28, the J call TRBJ1-2, with 7 bases identical to TRBD1. CDR3 length: 13 residues. Germline V gene data show CDR1 as MDHEN and CDR2 as SYDVKM. The V and J ends lost 4 bases and 7 bases, in that order; junction bases with no gene match: 6. The CDR3, as DNA: TGTGCCAGCAGTTCCCGACAGGGCTTTGGCTACACCTTC. Translated, it gives CASSSRQGFGYTF.